Here is one TCR beta chain with its context. Amplification used 60 Vbeta primers and 13 Jbeta primers. Using immunoSEQ multiplex PCR, the repertoire was profiled, and TCRdb retains in-frame clones only, with some absent. The sample includes approximately 140,000 clones, around 65% of them seen just once. These data are taken from a study of cytomegalovirus exposure and HLA in healthy donors. Germline V gene lookup returns CDR1 LNHDA and CDR2 SQIVND (reference sequence). V was shortened by 5 bases and J by 2 bases, with 13 bases between the two germline ends. The CDR3 is made up of 14 amino acids. The source is a male donor in good health and CMV-seronegative. What was sequenced was PBMCs. The J gene is TRBJ2-7, the V gene TRBV19, with D possibly matching TRBD1 (7 bases). The CDR3 DNA is TGTGCCAGTAGTGGGGGGACAGTGCCCTACGAGCAGTACTTC. The encoded protein is CASSGGTVPYEQYF.